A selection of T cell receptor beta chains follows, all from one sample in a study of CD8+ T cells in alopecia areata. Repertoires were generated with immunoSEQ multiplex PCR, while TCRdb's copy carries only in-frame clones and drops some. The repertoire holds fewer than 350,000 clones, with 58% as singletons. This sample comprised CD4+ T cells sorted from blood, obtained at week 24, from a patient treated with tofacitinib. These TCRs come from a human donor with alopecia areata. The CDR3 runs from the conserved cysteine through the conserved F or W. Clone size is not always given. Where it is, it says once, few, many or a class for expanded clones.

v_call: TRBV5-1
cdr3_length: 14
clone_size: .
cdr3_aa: CASSFSRDNSPLHF

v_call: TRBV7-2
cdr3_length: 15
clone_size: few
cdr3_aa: CASSARGSGSYEQYF

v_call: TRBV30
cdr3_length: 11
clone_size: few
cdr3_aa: CAWSQQETQYF

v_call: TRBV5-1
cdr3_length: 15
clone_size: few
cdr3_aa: CASSQGDRSSYEQYF

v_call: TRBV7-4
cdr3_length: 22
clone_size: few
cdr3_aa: CASSSIPGLAGALFSGANVLTF

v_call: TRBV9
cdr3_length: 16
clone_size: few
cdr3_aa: CASSVGWGLYGNTIYF

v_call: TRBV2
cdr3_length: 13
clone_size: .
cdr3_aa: CASSEALLVGKYF

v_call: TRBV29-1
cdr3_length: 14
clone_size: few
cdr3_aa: CSAVGQGSVYEQFF

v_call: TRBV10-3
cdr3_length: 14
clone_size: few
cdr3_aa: CAISLGGASTEAFF

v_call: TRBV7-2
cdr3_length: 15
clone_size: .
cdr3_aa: CASSLGLGGDEKLFF

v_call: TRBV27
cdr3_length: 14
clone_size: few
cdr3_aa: CASRRDLEGGELFF

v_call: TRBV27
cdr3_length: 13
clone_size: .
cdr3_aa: CASTSFPSYEQYF

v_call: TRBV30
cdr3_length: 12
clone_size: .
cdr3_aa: CACLIPGGTQYF

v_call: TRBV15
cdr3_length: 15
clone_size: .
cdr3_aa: CATSRSYQAKNIQYF

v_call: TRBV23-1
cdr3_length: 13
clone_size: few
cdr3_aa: CASSHLGADGYTF

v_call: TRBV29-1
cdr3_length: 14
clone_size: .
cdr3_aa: CSARQGARGETQYF

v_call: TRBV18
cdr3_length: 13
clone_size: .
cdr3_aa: CASSPSPEDEQYF

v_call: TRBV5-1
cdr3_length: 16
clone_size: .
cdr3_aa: CASSIGTDSYNSPLHF

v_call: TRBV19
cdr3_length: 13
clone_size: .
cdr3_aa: CASSLNGQLEAFF

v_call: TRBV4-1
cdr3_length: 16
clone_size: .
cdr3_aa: CASSQEVGKAYNEQFF

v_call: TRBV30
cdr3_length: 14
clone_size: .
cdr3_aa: CAWRPRGLEEKLFF

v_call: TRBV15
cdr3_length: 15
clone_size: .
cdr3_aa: CATSGGTPDTDTQYF

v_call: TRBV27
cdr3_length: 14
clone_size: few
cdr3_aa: CASSLEHRSYEQYF

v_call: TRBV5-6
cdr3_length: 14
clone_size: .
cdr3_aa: CASSPRGLNQPQHF

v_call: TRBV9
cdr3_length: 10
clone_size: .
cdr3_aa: CASSVRRSKF

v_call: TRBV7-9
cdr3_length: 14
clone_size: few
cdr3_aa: CASSRYIGDYEQYF

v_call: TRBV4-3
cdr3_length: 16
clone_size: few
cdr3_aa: CASSQDPGGQGGELFF

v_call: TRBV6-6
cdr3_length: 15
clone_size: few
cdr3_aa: CASSYSGGNNSPLHF

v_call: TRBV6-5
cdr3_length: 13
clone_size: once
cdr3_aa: CASNNRVKETQYF

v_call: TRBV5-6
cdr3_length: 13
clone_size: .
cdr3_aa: CASSARAGREQYF

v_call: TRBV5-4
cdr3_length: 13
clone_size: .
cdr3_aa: CASSFDRGETQYF

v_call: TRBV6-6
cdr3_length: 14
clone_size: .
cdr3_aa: CASSPAEGVYEQYF

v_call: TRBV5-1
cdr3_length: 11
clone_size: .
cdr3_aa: CASSLDAGYTF

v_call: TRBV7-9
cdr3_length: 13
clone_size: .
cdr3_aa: CASSYPGTAQGNF

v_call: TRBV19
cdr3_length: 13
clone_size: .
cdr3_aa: CASRPAPNTEAFF